This T cell receptor beta chain came from a study of beta chain features in type 1 diabetes. Germline CDR1 LGHNA, CDR2 YSLEER. Trimming pared 0 bases from V and 7 bases from J, leaving 13 bases between. CDR3 size: 15 residues. Every bit of the isolated RNA underwent reverse transcription, so sequencing read expressed TCRB transcripts. Repertoires were generated with immunoSEQ multiplex PCR, while TCRdb's copy carries only in-frame clones and drops some. Of about 900,000 clones in the sample, roughly 17% were seen once. Sequenced material: naive CD4+ T cells from blood. The receptor was derived from a woman aged 18-30 years in good health. V is TRBV4-3 and J is TRBJ2-1; D is uncertain. The DNA for the CDR3 is TGCGCCAGCAGCCAAGATGGGCTATTAACTAATGAGCAGTTCTTC. Translation gives CASSQDGLLTNEQFF.